This T cell receptor (beta chain) was profiled in a study of T cell changes during pregnancy in multiple sclerosis. Data came from immunoSEQ multiplex PCR; TCRdb stores just in-frame clones and leaves some out. The repertoire holds about 66,000 clones, roughly 90% seen once, with roughly 5.7% in the top ten. Germline V CDR1 and CDR2: SGHRS, YFSETQ. The CDR3 runs to 17 residues. Unmatched junction bases numbered 9, after V lost 4 bases and J lost 0 bases. The sequenced sample was CD8+ T cells from peripheral blood mononuclear cells, obtained before pregnancy. This receptor was obtained from a female donor with multiple sclerosis, enrolled in a pregnancy study. V usage is TRBV5-1 and J usage is TRBJ1-4; 7 bases map to TRBD1. CDR3 coding DNA: TGCGCCAGCAGCCAGGACAGGCTGGATGCAACTAATGAAAAACTGTTTTTT. This sequence encodes CASSQDRLDATNEKLFF. The whole variable domain, filled in from reference TRBV5-1 and TRBJ1-4, reads KAGVTQTPRYLIKTRGQQVTLSCSPISGHRSVSWYQQTPGQGLQFLFEYFSETQRNKGNFPGRFSGRQFSNSRSEMNVSTLELGDSALYLCASSQDRLDATNEKLFFGSGTQLSVL.